The rows below give T cell receptor beta chains drawn from one sample of a study of OX40 agonist ivuxolimab in advanced cancers. Only in-frame clones appear in the TCRdb table, and some are missing; sequencing was by immunoSEQ multiplex PCR. The sample lists approximately 68,000 clones, about nine tenths occurring once. Specimen: CD4+ or CD8+ T cells sorted from blood, collected in a trial of the OX40 agonist ivuxolimab. The receptors originated from an adult with an advanced solid tumor such as melanoma, head and neck, liver or kidney cancer. Both conserved end residues are part of each CDR3. A D gene is named only where the DNA matches it firmly. Not all rows give a size; the values are once, few, many and, for expanded clones, a class.

V gene: TRBV5-1; D gene: .; J gene: TRBJ2-7; clone size: .; CDR3 protein: CASSPRDLRAYEQYF; CDR3 DNA: TGCGCCAGCAGCCCCCGGGACTTGCGCGCCTACGAGCAGTACTTC
V gene: TRBV11-2; D gene: .; J gene: TRBJ2-3; clone size: .; CDR3 protein: CASRSGDTQYF; CDR3 DNA: TGTGCCAGCAGGAGTGGGGATACGCAGTATTTT
V gene: TRBV5-1; D gene: TRBD1; J gene: TRBJ2-5; clone size: .; CDR3 protein: CASFYMPGGRETQYF; CDR3 DNA: TGCGCCAGTTTCTATATGCCAGGGGGACGGGAGACCCAGTACTTC
V gene: TRBV9; D gene: .; J gene: TRBJ2-1; clone size: .; CDR3 protein: CASGTSSGYNEQFF; CDR3 DNA: TGTGCCAGCGGCACCTCATCCGGCTACAATGAGCAGTTCTTC
V gene: TRBV28; D gene: .; J gene: TRBJ1-2; clone size: few; CDR3 protein: CASTAVVGGYTF; CDR3 DNA: TGTGCCAGCACCGCGGTAGTTGGTGGCTACACCTTC
V gene: TRBV5-1; D gene: TRBD1; J gene: TRBJ1-4; clone size: .; CDR3 protein: CASSWDRGSEKLFF; CDR3 DNA: TGCGCCAGCAGCTGGGACAGGGGTAGCGAAAAACTGTTTTTT
V gene: TRBV5-5; D gene: TRBD1; J gene: TRBJ1-4; clone size: .; CDR3 protein: CASSLGTGGEKLFF; CDR3 DNA: TGTGCCAGCAGCTTGGGGACAGGGGGTGAAAAACTGTTTTTT
V gene: TRBV5-4; D gene: TRBD2; J gene: TRBJ2-5; clone size: .; CDR3 protein: CASSLGVAGAAQYF; CDR3 DNA: TGTGCCAGCAGCTTGGGGGTAGCGGGGGCGGCCCAGTACTTC
V gene: TRBV15; D gene: .; J gene: TRBJ1-2; clone size: .; CDR3 protein: CATSRENGNYGYTF; CDR3 DNA: TGTGCCACCAGCAGAGAGAACGGTAACTATGGCTACACCTTC
V gene: TRBV9; D gene: .; J gene: TRBJ2-7; clone size: .; CDR3 protein: CASSVGPANWGDEQYF; CDR3 DNA: TGTGCCAGCAGCGTAGGACCGGCTAATTGGGGCGACGAGCAGTACTTC
V gene: TRBV7-9; D gene: TRBD2; J gene: TRBJ2-1; clone size: .; CDR3 protein: CASSLGTGGANEQFF; CDR3 DNA: TGTGCCAGCAGCTTAGGAACGGGAGGTGCGAATGAGCAGTTCTTC
V gene: TRBV29-1; D gene: .; J gene: TRBJ2-5; clone size: .; CDR3 protein: CSGGARRETQYF; CDR3 DNA: TGCAGCGGAGGGGCTAGAAGAGAGACCCAGTACTTC
V gene: TRBV9; D gene: .; J gene: TRBJ1-3; clone size: .; CDR3 protein: CASSHPGRAGNTIYF; CDR3 DNA: TGTGCCAGCAGCCACCCAGGAAGGGCTGGAAACACCATATATTTT
V gene: TRBV5-1; D gene: TRBD1; J gene: TRBJ2-7; clone size: .; CDR3 protein: CASSTGTGYEQYF; CDR3 DNA: TGCGCCAGCAGCACGGGGACAGGCTACGAGCAGTACTTC
V gene: TRBV25-1; D gene: .; J gene: TRBJ2-1; clone size: once; CDR3 protein: CASSEDNYNEQFF; CDR3 DNA: TGTGCCAGCAGTGAAGACAACTACAATGAGCAGTTCTTC
V gene: TRBV9; D gene: .; J gene: TRBJ2-3; clone size: .; CDR3 protein: CASSVGGGLRSTDTQYF; CDR3 DNA: TGTGCCAGCAGCGTAGGAGGCGGACTGAGGAGCACAGATACGCAGTATTTT
V gene: TRBV7-3; D gene: .; J gene: TRBJ2-3; clone size: .; CDR3 protein: CASSSGVSDTQYF; CDR3 DNA: TGTGCCAGCAGCTCAGGGGTCTCAGATACGCAGTATTTT
V gene: TRBV5-1; D gene: TRBD2; J gene: TRBJ2-7; clone size: .; CDR3 protein: CASSFSGGPYEQYF; CDR3 DNA: TGCGCCAGCAGCTTCAGCGGGGGTCCCTACGAGCAGTACTTC
V gene: TRBV5-1; D gene: .; J gene: TRBJ2-1; clone size: .; CDR3 protein: CASSWETYSYNEQFF; CDR3 DNA: TGCGCCAGCAGCTGGGAGACATACTCCTACAATGAGCAGTTCTTC
V gene: TRBV11-3; D gene: .; J gene: TRBJ1-1; clone size: .; CDR3 protein: CASSLDGMNTEAFF; CDR3 DNA: TGTGCCAGCAGCTTAGATGGGATGAACACTGAAGCTTTCTTT
V gene: TRBV28; D gene: .; J gene: TRBJ1-2; clone size: once; CDR3 protein: CASSSWADRTNYGYTF; CDR3 DNA: TGTGCCAGCAGTTCATGGGCGGACAGAACTAACTATGGCTACACCTTC
V gene: TRBV6-6; D gene: TRBD1; J gene: TRBJ1-2; clone size: .; CDR3 protein: CASSAGQGAIYGYTF; CDR3 DNA: TGTGCCAGCAGTGCGGGACAGGGGGCGATCTATGGCTACACCTTC
V gene: TRBV19; D gene: TRBD1; J gene: TRBJ1-5; clone size: once; CDR3 protein: CASSIAGTGVRQPQHF; CDR3 DNA: TGTGCCAGTAGTATAGCCGGGACAGGGGTTAGACAGCCCCAGCATTTT
V gene: TRBV19; D gene: .; J gene: TRBJ2-3; clone size: .; CDR3 protein: CASSIGGSTDTQYF; CDR3 DNA: TGTGCCAGTAGTATCGGCGGGAGCACAGATACGCAGTATTTT
V gene: TRBV2; D gene: .; J gene: TRBJ2-7; clone size: .; CDR3 protein: CASRVIGDEQYF; CDR3 DNA: TGTGCCAGCAGAGTCATAGGGGACGAGCAGTACTTC
V gene: TRBV5-1; D gene: .; J gene: TRBJ2-1; clone size: .; CDR3 protein: CASSMGSSYNEQFF; CDR3 DNA: TGCGCCAGCAGCATGGGGAGCTCCTACAATGAGCAGTTCTTC
V gene: TRBV30; D gene: .; J gene: TRBJ2-3; clone size: .; CDR3 protein: CAWSVGTPNTDTQYF; CDR3 DNA: TGTGCCTGGAGTGTGGGGACACCCAACACAGATACGCAGTATTTT
V gene: TRBV15; D gene: .; J gene: TRBJ2-3; clone size: once; CDR3 protein: CATRGAGEGTDTQYF; CDR3 DNA: TGTGCCACCCGCGGAGCGGGTGAGGGCACAGATACGCAGTATTTT
V gene: TRBV4-2; D gene: .; J gene: TRBJ2-2; clone size: .; CDR3 protein: CASSPIADTGELFF; CDR3 DNA: TGTGCCAGCAGCCCGATAGCAGACACCGGGGAGCTGTTTTTT
V gene: TRBV27; D gene: .; J gene: TRBJ2-1; clone size: .; CDR3 protein: CASSTFSSYNEQFF; CDR3 DNA: TGTGCCAGCAGTACCTTCAGCTCCTACAATGAGCAGTTCTTC
V gene: TRBV6-6; D gene: .; J gene: TRBJ2-3; clone size: .; CDR3 protein: CASGVDTQYF; CDR3 DNA: TGTGCCAGCGGGGTAGATACGCAGTATTTT
V gene: TRBV7-3; D gene: .; J gene: TRBJ1-2; clone size: few; CDR3 protein: CASSYKGGGGYTF; CDR3 DNA: TGTGCCAGCAGCTATAAGGGAGGTGGTGGCTACACCTTC
V gene: TRBV6-1; D gene: TRBD2; J gene: TRBJ2-3; clone size: .; CDR3 protein: CASSEAQTSGLTDTQYF; CDR3 DNA: TGTGCCAGCAGTGAAGCCCAGACTAGCGGACTCACAGATACGCAGTATTTT
V gene: TRBV5-4; D gene: .; J gene: TRBJ1-2; clone size: .; CDR3 protein: CASSLAFREANYGYTF; CDR3 DNA: TGTGCCAGCAGCTTGGCCTTCAGGGAAGCTAACTATGGCTACACCTTC
V gene: TRBV29-1; D gene: .; J gene: TRBJ2-3; clone size: .; CDR3 protein: CSVDGGAGTDTQYF; CDR3 DNA: TGCAGCGTTGATGGGGGGGCTGGCACAGATACGCAGTATTTT
V gene: TRBV5-4; D gene: .; J gene: TRBJ2-7; clone size: .; CDR3 protein: CASSLGTQYEQYF; CDR3 DNA: TGTGCCAGCAGCCTCGGGACGCAGTACGAGCAGTACTTC
V gene: TRBV30; D gene: .; J gene: TRBJ2-7; clone size: .; CDR3 protein: CAWSGRPDYEQYF; CDR3 DNA: TGTGCCTGGAGTGGGAGACCCGACTACGAGCAGTACTTC
V gene: TRBV7-2; D gene: TRBD1; J gene: TRBJ1-5; clone size: .; CDR3 protein: CASSSGGAGNQPQHF; CDR3 DNA: TGTGCCAGCAGCTCAGGGGGCGCTGGCAATCAGCCCCAGCATTTT
V gene: TRBV14; D gene: .; J gene: TRBJ1-2; clone size: .; CDR3 protein: CASSRLRDGYTF; CDR3 DNA: TGTGCCAGCAGCCGACTCAGGGATGGCTACACCTTC
V gene: TRBV5-1; D gene: .; J gene: TRBJ1-2; clone size: .; CDR3 protein: CASSFISSPNYGYTF; CDR3 DNA: TGCGCCAGCAGCTTTATCTCATCTCCTAACTATGGCTACACCTTC
V gene: TRBV6-1; D gene: .; J gene: TRBJ1-3; clone size: .; CDR3 protein: CASSDKRISGNTIYF; CDR3 DNA: TGTGCCAGCAGTGACAAACGGATCTCTGGAAACACCATATATTTT
V gene: TRBV11-3; D gene: TRBD1; J gene: TRBJ1-2; clone size: .; CDR3 protein: CASDGAGGLLVYGYTF; CDR3 DNA: TGTGCCAGCGATGGGGCAGGGGGCCTCCTTGTCTATGGCTACACCTTC
V gene: TRBV21-1; D gene: .; J gene: TRBJ2-2; clone size: .; CDR3 protein: CASSKEGLTGELFF; CDR3 DNA: TGTGCCAGCAGCAAAGAGGGCCTAACCGGGGAGCTGTTTTTT
V gene: TRBV9; D gene: .; J gene: TRBJ2-7; clone size: .; CDR3 protein: CASSLTWGSEQYF; CDR3 DNA: TGTGCCAGCTCCCTGACCTGGGGATCCGAGCAGTACTTC
V gene: TRBV6-1; D gene: TRBD1; J gene: TRBJ1-2; clone size: .; CDR3 protein: CASRRVGTDGGYTF; CDR3 DNA: TGTGCCAGCAGGAGGGTAGGGACAGACGGAGGCTACACCTTC
V gene: TRBV2; D gene: TRBD2; J gene: TRBJ2-3; clone size: .; CDR3 protein: CASSLAGAGTDTQYF; CDR3 DNA: TGTGCCAGCAGTTTAGCGGGGGCTGGTACAGATACGCAGTATTTT
V gene: TRBV7-9; D gene: .; J gene: TRBJ1-1; clone size: .; CDR3 protein: CASSANRVNTEAFF; CDR3 DNA: TGTGCCAGCAGCGCAAACAGGGTAAACACTGAAGCTTTCTTT
V gene: TRBV4-2; D gene: .; J gene: TRBJ2-1; clone size: .; CDR3 protein: CASSQGTDSDEQFF; CDR3 DNA: TGTGCCAGCAGCCAAGGGACGGACTCGGATGAGCAGTTCTTC
V gene: TRBV9; D gene: .; J gene: TRBJ1-2; clone size: .; CDR3 protein: CASSVGGGGRGTSGYTF; CDR3 DNA: TGTGCCAGCAGCGTAGGTGGGGGAGGCAGGGGAACGTCTGGCTACACCTTC